This T cell receptor (beta chain) was captured by sequencing in a study of blood T cell repertoires in COVID-19. Study-wide context: Samples of COVID-19 (acute and convalescent) were obtained from the United States, Italy and Spain. Sources were T cells, B-cell-depleted T cells, or PBMCs; the material itself was cDNA or gDNA.

Methods used by the authors: Estimated nucleated cell counts came from reference gene primer amplification. The assay was immunoSEQ multiplex PCR, and TCRdb's table has in-frame clones only and misses some. V and J calls and clone size are those listed in that table; D and trimming were worked out from the DNA. Of tens of thousands of clones in the sample, 88% were seen once. This clone was counted once. The source of this sequence is a human donor in a cohort sampled during active COVID-19. Sequencing input: peripheral blood.

The CDR3 coding sequence is TGTGCCAGCAGTTACGACGGACAGGGCGGTCGGTTCACCTTC. Translated, it gives CASSYDGQGGRFTF. The V gene is TRBV6-5, the J gene TRBJ1-2; 8 bases align to TRBD1. Trimming removed 2 bases from V and 13 bases from J; junction bases left unmatched: 12. The germline V gene has CDR1 MNHEY and CDR2 SVGAGI. This CDR3 spans 14 amino acids.